This T cell receptor beta chain is from a study of cytomegalovirus exposure and HLA in healthy donors. General study findings and limits: In a later analysis, HLA-C alleles had the fewest associated TCRs, DRB1 alleles the most.

In the case of this clone: Its matching antigen is unknown.

The germline V gene has CDR1 MDHEN and CDR2 SYDVKM. Trimming cost V 1 base and J 7 bases; bases outside gene matches: 8. This CDR3 has 15 amino acids. The study ran its PCR with 60 Vbeta and 13 Jbeta primers. Produced via immunoSEQ multiplex PCR; TCRdb's table is partial and in-frame only. The repertoire holds about 110,000 clones, roughly 82% seen once, with 3.7% in the top ten. The sequence was obtained from a human donor in good health. The chain combines TRBV28 with TRBJ1-2; 8 bases map to TRBD1. The source material was PBMCs. This CDR3 is CASSLSQGAGTGYTF. For the CDR3, the DNA is TGTGCCAGCAGTTTATCCCAGGGGGCAGGCACTGGCTACACCTTC.